One sample yielded the 32 T cell receptor beta chains listed below, sequenced in a study of OX40 agonist ivuxolimab in advanced cancers. Profiled with immunoSEQ multiplex PCR; TCRdb holds only in-frame clones, not every one. The sample contains approximately 90,000 clones, roughly nine tenths of which appear only once. The starting material was CD4+ or CD8+ T cells sorted from blood, obtained in a trial of the OX40 agonist ivuxolimab. The source of these receptors is an adult with an advanced solid tumor such as melanoma, head and neck, liver or kidney cancer.

The J gene is TRBJ2-7, the V gene TRBV19; 15 bases align to TRBD2. The CDR3 has 15 residues. Germline loops: CDR1 LNHDA, CDR2 SQIVND (reference sequence). Trimming removed 4 bases from V and 5 bases from J; junction bases left unmatched: 3. The CDR3 DNA reads as TGTGCCAGTAGTAGGACTAGCGGGAGGGCCCACGAGCAGTACTTC. This translates into CASSRTSGRAHEQYF.

The CDR3 nucleotides read TGTGCCAGCAACCAAGGACAGGGAGTTATGAACACTGAAGCTTTCTTT. It encodes CASNQGQGVMNTEAFF. V is TRBV5-4 and J is TRBJ1-1; 8 bases are a match to TRBD1. This CDR3 spans 16 amino acids. V was clipped by 6 bases and J by 0 bases; unmatched bases: 10. CDR1 is SGHNT and CDR2 is YYREEE in the germline V gene (reference sequence).

CDR3: CSAAGQEQFF. The CDR3 DNA reads TGCAGTGCCGCCGGCCAGGAGCAGTTCTTC. The V call is TRBV20-1, the J call TRBJ2-1; D uncertain. CDR3 size: 10 residues. The germline V gene encodes CDR1 DFQATT and CDR2 SNEGSKA (reference sequence). V shed 6 bases and J shed 10 bases, with 10 bases lying between them.

The chain carries TRBV28 and TRBJ1-2; D is unresolved. The CDR3 consists of 12 residues. CDR1 is MDHEN and CDR2 is SYDVKM in the germline V gene. Between the trimmed V and J ends, which lost 5 bases and 6 bases, there was a span of 10 bases. The CDR3, as DNA: TGTGCCAGCAGTGTACATCCGGATGGCTACACCTTC. It is translated as CASSVHPDGYTF.

Concerning this clone itself: At one boundary the junction diverges from the germline segment, which might be a read error. The CDR3 bases are TGTGCCAGTACCCAGGGAGTAGCGGCCACCACCCGGGAGCTGTTTTTT. As protein: CASTQGVAATTRELFF. The rearrangement links TRBV19 to TRBJ2-2; the D gene is possibly TRBD2 (6 bases). This CDR3 is 16 amino acids long. Germline V gives CDR1 LNHDA, CDR2 SQIVND (reference sequence).

This clone appeared a single time. V gene TRBV6-1 combines with J gene TRBJ2-7, with 8 positions matching TRBD1. CDR3 length: 13 residues. V lost 5 bases, J lost 4 bases, and 4 bases stayed unmatched. Germline V gives CDR1 MNHNS, CDR2 SASEGT. The CDR3 DNA reads as TGTGCCAGCAGTCTAAACAGGGGGTACGAGCAGTACTTC. It encodes CASSLNRGYEQYF.

The J gene is TRBJ2-3, the V gene TRBV28; D remains ambiguous. The CDR3 is 15 amino acids. Germline loops: CDR1 MDHEN, CDR2 SYDVKM. V shed 5 bases and J shed 2 bases, with 14 bases lying between them. CDR3 coding DNA: TGTGCCAGCAGTCCCTCCACCCCGTTCACAGATACGCAGTATTTT. Translated, it gives CASSPSTPFTDTQYF.

The CDR3 loop is CASSLPPDRKNQPQHF. Written as DNA, the CDR3 is TGTGCCAGCAGCCTACCACCGGACAGGAAAAATCAGCCCCAGCATTTT. The gene calls are TRBV11-3 and TRBJ1-5; the match to TRBD1 covers 7 bases. This CDR3 is built from 16 residues. The germline V gene has CDR1 SGHNT and CDR2 YENEEA. V shed 5 bases, J shed 4 bases, and the junction held 11 bases outside the gene matches.

The gene calls are TRBV6-5 and TRBJ1-2; D unresolved. Trimming took off 9 bases at V and 8 bases at J, with 19 bases between the two ends. The germline gives CDR1 MNHEY, CDR2 SVGAGI. The CDR3 runs to 13 residues. The CDR3 sequence is CASISTPSGGYTF. The CDR3 coding sequence is TGTGCCAGTATTTCGACACCCTCGGGAGGCTACACCTTC.

The chain carries TRBV5-1 and TRBJ2-5, with D unclear. Trimming took 0 bases from V and 2 from J, leaving 5 bases between them. Germline V gene lookup returns CDR1 SGHRS and CDR2 YFSETQ. The CDR3 totals 13 residues. The CDR3 reads CASSLGIQETQYF. The CDR3 bases are TGCGCCAGCAGCTTGGGCATACAAGAGACCCAGTACTTC.

This clone has just one count. Other DNA sequences in the same sample also yield this CDR3. The rearrangement joins TRBV30 to TRBJ2-2; TRBD1 or TRBD2 may be the D gene (5 bases each). Deletions cut 0 bases from V and 1 base from J, with 12 bases between. CDR1 and CDR2 (germline): GTSNPN, SVGIG (reference sequence). The CDR3 length is 16 residues. In nucleotides, the CDR3 is TGTGCCTGGAGTGTAAGGGGCGGGTTGAACACCGGGGAGCTGTTTTTT. Translated, it gives CAWSVRGGLNTGELFF.

This rearrangement joins TRBV2 to TRBJ2-3, with no clear D. CDR3 length: 14 amino acids. The germline V gene has CDR1 SNHLY and CDR2 FYNNEI. Between the trimmed V and J ends, which lost 7 bases and 0 bases, there was a span of 11 bases. CDR3 DNA: TGTGCCAGCACCCAGCGAACTAGCACAGATACGCAGTATTTT. It codes for CASTQRTSTDTQYF.

The genes are TRBV19 and TRBJ1-3, with D possibly TRBD1 on 5 matching bases. Trimming removed 3 bases at V and 4 bases at J, with 10 bases between. Germline CDR1 and CDR2: LNHDA and SQIVND (reference sequence). The CDR3 has 14 residues. CDR3: CASSIGAGGNTIYF. As DNA, the CDR3 is TGTGCCAGTAGTATTGGGGCCGGCGGAAACACCATATATTTT.

The gene calls are TRBV28 and TRBJ2-7, with D maybe TRBD1 (6 bases). CDR3 length: 13 amino acids. CDR1 and CDR2 from the germline V gene are MDHEN and SYDVKM. The CDR3 nucleotides read TGTGCCAGCAGTCCGATTATGACCGGGACACTCGTGGTC. Its translation: CASSPIMTGTLVV.

This chain links TRBV28 with TRBJ2-5, with 8 nucleotides matching TRBD2. This CDR3 is 14 amino acids long. The germline V gene encodes CDR1 MDHEN and CDR2 SYDVKM. V was clipped by 6 bases and J by 4 bases; unmatched bases: 7. The CDR3 here is CASSTSGLVETQYF. The CDR3 coding sequence is TGTGCCAGCAGCACCTCGGGACTAGTAGAGACCCAGTACTTC.

This sequence joins TRBV5-1 and TRBJ2-7; 11 bases agree with TRBD2. Per germline, CDR1 SGHRS and CDR2 YFSETQ. The CDR3 length is 14 residues. V lost 3 bases, J lost 3 bases, and 2 bases stayed unmatched. CDR3 protein: CASSSTSGSYEQYF. In DNA form, the CDR3 reads TGCGCCAGCAGCTCCACTAGCGGGAGCTACGAGCAGTACTTC.

The chain employs TRBV5-1 and TRBJ1-1; no clear D. In germline, CDR1 is SGHRS, CDR2 YFSETQ. The CDR3 is 14 amino acids. V was trimmed by 0 bases and J by 5 bases, leaving 11 bases between them. This CDR3 reads CASSLEDRWTEAFF. The CDR3 DNA is TGCGCCAGCAGCTTGGAGGATAGGTGGACTGAAGCTTTCTTT. Full variable domain (remainder filled in from reference TRBV5-1 and TRBJ1-1): KAGVTQTPRYLIKTRGQQVTLSCSPISGHRSVSWYQQTPGQGLQFLFEYFSETQRNKGNFPGRFSGRQFSNSRSEMNVSTLELGDSALYLCASSLEDRWTEAFFGQGTRLTVV.

V and J are TRBV10-3 and TRBJ2-1; D uncertain. The V gene lost 4 bases and the J gene lost 8 bases, with 18 bases spanning the gap. Germline V gene sequence: CDR1 ENHRY, CDR2 SYGVKD. The CDR3 spans 15 residues. CDR3 DNA: TGTGCCATCAGTGGCCCGAGGTGGGGTATGGATGAGCAGTTCTTC. It yields the protein CAISGPRWGMDEQFF.

CDR3 DNA: TGTGCCAGCATGAGGGACAAGCGCACAGATACGCAGTATTTT. Protein sequence: CASMRDKRTDTQYF. The rearrangement links TRBV6-6 to TRBJ2-3, with D perhaps matching TRBD1 (6 bases). Germline V gives CDR1 MNHNY, CDR2 SVGAGI (reference sequence). CDR3 length equals 14 residues. Trimming took 7 bases from V and 1 from J, leaving 12 bases between them.

The genes are TRBV6-4 and TRBJ2-5; D remains unclear. Trimming took 6 bases from V and 5 from J, leaving 13 bases between them. CDR1 and CDR2 from the germline V gene are MRHNA and SNTAGT. The CDR3 runs to 13 residues. The CDR3 spells CASSRLAGETQYF. CDR3 nucleotides: TGTGCCAGCAGCCGACTGGCCGGGGAGACCCAGTACTTC.

This chain joins TRBV11-1 and TRBJ2-7; 7 nucleotides align to TRBD1. V lost 3 bases and J lost 6; bases outside the gene matches: 5. This CDR3 has 13 amino acids. CDR1 and CDR2 from the germline V gene are SGHAT and FQDESV (reference sequence). In DNA, the CDR3 is TGTGCCAGCAGCTTCTACAGGGGAAGCGAGCAGTACTTC. Translating it yields CASSFYRGSEQYF.

This chain uses TRBV18 with TRBJ2-1; D not resolved. Trimming shortened V by 5 bases and J by 6 bases, and 8 bases separated the two germline ends. The CDR3 runs 12 residues. The germline V gene encodes CDR1 KGHSH and CDR2 LQKENI. CDR3 amino acids: CASSAVVNEQFF. CDR3 in DNA: TGTGCCAGCTCAGCCGTGGTCAATGAGCAGTTCTTC.

The chain couples TRBV27 to TRBJ1-1, with a tentative D call TRBD1 (5 bases). This CDR3 has 14 amino acids. V lost 6 bases, J lost 1 base, and 12 bases lay in between. Germline assignment: CDR1 MNHEY and CDR2 SMNVEV (reference sequence). Here the CDR3 reads CASRDSTANTEAFF. The DNA for the CDR3 is TGTGCCAGCAGGGATTCGACAGCGAACACTGAAGCTTTCTTT.

The chain combines TRBV19 with TRBJ2-1; no clear D. The CDR3 has 15 amino acids. Trimming removed 5 bases at V and 3 bases at J, with 14 bases between. CDR1 is LNHDA and CDR2 is SQIVND in the germline V gene (reference sequence). DNA of the CDR3: TGTGCCAGTAGTTTGACCCGGAAGATCTACAATGAGCAGTTCTTC. Its protein is CASSLTRKIYNEQFF.

The V gene is TRBV5-1, the J gene TRBJ1-5; D unclear. The CDR3 contains 15 residues. Germline CDR1 reads SGHRS; CDR2 reads YFSETQ. V was shortened by 0 bases and J by 2 bases, with 9 bases between the two germline ends. In nucleotides, the CDR3 is TGCGCCAGCAGCTTGGCTGGGCACGGCAATCAGCCCCAGCATTTT. It encodes CASSLAGHGNQPQHF.

The CDR3 nucleotides read TGTGCCAGCAGTGACCCCTACAGCGGGACTAGCCTGTTCTTC. Protein product: CASSDPYSGTSLFF. The V gene is TRBV6-1, the J gene TRBJ2-1, with 9 positions matching TRBD2. The CDR3 spans 14 residues. From germline, CDR1 is MNHNS and CDR2 SASEGT. V gave up 3 bases and J gave up 15 bases; unmatched junction bases: 12.

This sequence joins TRBV5-5 and TRBJ2-1; 9 positions agree with TRBD2. J lost 10 bases, V lost 4 bases, and 12 bases had no gene match. CDR1 is SGHKS, CDR2 YYEKEE, per germline (reference sequence). This CDR3 is built from 15 residues. The CDR3 protein is CASSVAGGPFNEQFF. The CDR3 DNA reads as TGTGCCAGCAGCGTTGCGGGAGGGCCCTTCAACGAGCAGTTCTTC.

CDR3 in DNA: TGTGCCAGCAGCCCAGGGGGCTACTATGGCTACACCTTC. This codes for CASSPGGYYGYTF. The V and J genes are TRBV28 and TRBJ1-2; 8 positions match TRBD1. The CDR3 is 13 residues long. Per germline, CDR1 MDHEN and CDR2 SYDVKM. Unmatched junction bases numbered 3, after V lost 6 bases and J lost 3 bases.

This chain joins TRBV11-2 and TRBJ1-2, with D unresolved. CDR3 length equals 13 residues. From germline, CDR1 is SGHAT and CDR2 FQNNGV. V was clipped by 1 base and J by 5 bases, with 8 bases between them. The CDR3 coding sequence is TGTGCCAGCAGCTTAGGTTTCCAGTATGGCTACACCTTC. Translating gives CASSLGFQYGYTF.

The chain has TRBV28 and TRBJ1-2; no definite D call. Germline V CDR1 and CDR2: MDHEN, SYDVKM. The CDR3 sequence is 13 residues long. V lost 4 bases and J lost 6, with 12 bases in between. The CDR3 spells CASSSGLGNGYTF. CDR3 nucleotide sequence: TGTGCCAGCAGTTCCGGACTTGGAAATGGCTACACCTTC.

J is TRBJ2-1 and V is TRBV5-1; possible D gene TRBD1, 5 bases. V was cut by 3 bases and J by 6 bases, with 10 bases left in between. Germline V gene lookup returns CDR1 SGHRS and CDR2 YFSETQ. The CDR3 covers 13 residues. CDR3 amino acids: CASSSLGLNEQFF. Written as DNA, the CDR3 is TGCGCCAGCAGCTCCCTGGGGCTCAATGAGCAGTTCTTC.

This chain joins TRBV5-6 and TRBJ2-7, with D possibly being TRBD2 (6 bases). The germline V gene encodes CDR1 SGHDT and CDR2 YYEEEE. This CDR3 has 16 amino acids. V shed 3 bases and J shed 0 bases, with 16 bases lying between them. The CDR3 nucleotides read TGTGCCAGCAGCTGGGCCCCCGGGACTGGCTCCTACGAGCAGTACTTC. Residues: CASSWAPGTGSYEQYF.